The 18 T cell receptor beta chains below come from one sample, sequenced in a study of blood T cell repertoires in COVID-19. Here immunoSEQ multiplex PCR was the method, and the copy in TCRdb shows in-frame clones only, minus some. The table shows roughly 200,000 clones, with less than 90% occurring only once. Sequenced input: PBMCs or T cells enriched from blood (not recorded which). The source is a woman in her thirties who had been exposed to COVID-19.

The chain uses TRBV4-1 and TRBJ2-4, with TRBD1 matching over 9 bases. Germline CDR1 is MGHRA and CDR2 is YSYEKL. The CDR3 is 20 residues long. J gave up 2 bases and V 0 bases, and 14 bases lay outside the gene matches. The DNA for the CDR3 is TGCGCCAGCAGCCAAGATGGGTCCGGGACAGGGTTTAGGACCAAAAACATTCAGTACTTC. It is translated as CASSQDGSGTGFRTKNIQYF.

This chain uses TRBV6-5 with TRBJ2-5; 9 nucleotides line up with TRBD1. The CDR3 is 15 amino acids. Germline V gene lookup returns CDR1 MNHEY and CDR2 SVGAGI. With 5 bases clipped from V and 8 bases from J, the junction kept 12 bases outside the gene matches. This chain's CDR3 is CASSNPGQGLETQYF. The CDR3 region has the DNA TGTGCCAGCAGTAACCCGGGACAGGGTTTGGAAACCCAGTACTTC.

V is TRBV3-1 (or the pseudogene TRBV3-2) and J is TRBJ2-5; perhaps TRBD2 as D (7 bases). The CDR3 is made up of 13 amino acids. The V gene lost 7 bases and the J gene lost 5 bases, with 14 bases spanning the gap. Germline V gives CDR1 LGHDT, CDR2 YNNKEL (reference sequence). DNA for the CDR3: TGTGCCAGCACATTGAGGGGGGGGGAGACCCAGTACTTC. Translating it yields CASTLRGGETQYF.

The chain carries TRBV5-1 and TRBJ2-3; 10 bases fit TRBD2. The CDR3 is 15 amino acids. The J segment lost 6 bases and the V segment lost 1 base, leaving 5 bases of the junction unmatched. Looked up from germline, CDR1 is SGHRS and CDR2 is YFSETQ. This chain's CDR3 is CASSLRSSGGDTQYF. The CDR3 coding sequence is TGCGCCAGCAGCTTGCGTTCTAGCGGGGGCGATACGCAGTATTTT.

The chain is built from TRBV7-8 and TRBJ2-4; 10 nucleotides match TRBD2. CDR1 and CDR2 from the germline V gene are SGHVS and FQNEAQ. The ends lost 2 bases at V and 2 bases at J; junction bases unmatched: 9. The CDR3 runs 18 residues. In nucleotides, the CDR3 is TGTGCCAGCAGCTTAAGAAGGGTAGCGGGGGGACCCAAAAACATTCAGTACTTC. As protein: CASSLRRVAGGPKNIQYF.

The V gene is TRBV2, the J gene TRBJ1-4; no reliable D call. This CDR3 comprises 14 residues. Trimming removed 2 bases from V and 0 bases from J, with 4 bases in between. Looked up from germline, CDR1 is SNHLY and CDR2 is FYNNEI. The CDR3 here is CASSEFTTNEKLFF. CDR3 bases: TGTGCCAGCAGTGAATTTACAACTAATGAAAAACTGTTTTTT.

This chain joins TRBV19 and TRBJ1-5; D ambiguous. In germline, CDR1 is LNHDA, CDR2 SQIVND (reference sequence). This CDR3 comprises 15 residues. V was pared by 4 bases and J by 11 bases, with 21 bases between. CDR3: CASSTQGGSPVAQHF. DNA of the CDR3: TGTGCCAGTAGTACCCAAGGAGGGAGCCCAGTGGCCCAGCATTTT.

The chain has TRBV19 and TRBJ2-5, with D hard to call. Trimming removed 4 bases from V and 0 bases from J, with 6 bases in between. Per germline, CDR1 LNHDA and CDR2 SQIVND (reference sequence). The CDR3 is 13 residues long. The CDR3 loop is CASSTMYQETQYF. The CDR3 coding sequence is TGTGCCAGTAGTACTATGTACCAAGAGACCCAGTACTTC.

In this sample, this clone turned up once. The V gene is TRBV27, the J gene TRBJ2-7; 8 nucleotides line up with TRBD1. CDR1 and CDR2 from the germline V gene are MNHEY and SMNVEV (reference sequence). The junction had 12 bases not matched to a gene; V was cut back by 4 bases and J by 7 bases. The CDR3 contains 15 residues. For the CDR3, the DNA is TGTGCCAGCAGTTCCCCGGGCAGGGGGCGTCGAGAGCAGTACTTC. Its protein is CASSSPGRGRREQYF.

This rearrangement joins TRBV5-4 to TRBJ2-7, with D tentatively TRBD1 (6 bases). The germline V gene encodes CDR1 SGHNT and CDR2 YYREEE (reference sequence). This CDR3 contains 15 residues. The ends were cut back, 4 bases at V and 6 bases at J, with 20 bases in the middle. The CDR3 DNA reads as TGTGCCAGCAGCAAAACAGGGACCAAATCGTTCGAGCAGTACTTC. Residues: CASSKTGTKSFEQYF.

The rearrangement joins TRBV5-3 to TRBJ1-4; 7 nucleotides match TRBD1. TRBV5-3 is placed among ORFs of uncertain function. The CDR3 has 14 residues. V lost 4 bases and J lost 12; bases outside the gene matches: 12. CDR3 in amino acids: CARSQGQRVGELFF. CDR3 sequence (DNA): TGTGCCAGAAGCCAGGGACAGAGGGTCGGCGAACTGTTTTTT.

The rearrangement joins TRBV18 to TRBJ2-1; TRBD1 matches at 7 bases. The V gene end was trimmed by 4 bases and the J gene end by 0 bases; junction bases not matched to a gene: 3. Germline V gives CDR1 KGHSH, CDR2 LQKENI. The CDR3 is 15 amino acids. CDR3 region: CASSLGTVSYNEQFF. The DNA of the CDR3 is TGTGCCAGCTCACTCGGGACAGTCTCCTACAATGAGCAGTTCTTC. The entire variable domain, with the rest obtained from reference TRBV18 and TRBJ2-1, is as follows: NAGVMQNPRHLVRRRGQEARLRCSPMKGHSHVYWYRQLPEEGLKFMVYLQKENIIDESGMPKERFSAEFPKEGPSILRIQQVVRGDSAAYFCASSLGTVSYNEQFFGPGTRLTVL.

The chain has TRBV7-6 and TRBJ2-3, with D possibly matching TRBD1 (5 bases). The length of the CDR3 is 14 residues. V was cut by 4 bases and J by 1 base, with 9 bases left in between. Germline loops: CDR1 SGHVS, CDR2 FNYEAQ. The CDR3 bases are TGTGCCAGCAGCTCCCCCAGGGGCACAGATACGCAGTATTTT. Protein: CASSSPRGTDTQYF.

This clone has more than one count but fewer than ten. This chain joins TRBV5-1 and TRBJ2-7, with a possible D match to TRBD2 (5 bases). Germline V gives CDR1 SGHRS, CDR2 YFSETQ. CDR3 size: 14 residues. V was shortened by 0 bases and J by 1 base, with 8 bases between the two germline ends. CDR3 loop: CASSLDGGSYEQYF. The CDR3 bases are TGCGCCAGCAGCTTGGACGGCGGGTCCTACGAGCAGTACTTC.

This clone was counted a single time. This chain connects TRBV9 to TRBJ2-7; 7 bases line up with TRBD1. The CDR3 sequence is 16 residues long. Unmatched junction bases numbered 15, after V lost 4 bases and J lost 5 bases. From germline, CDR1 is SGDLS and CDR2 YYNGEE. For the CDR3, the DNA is TGTGCCAGCAGCTCAAGATTGGGACCTCAGGGGGACGAGCAGTACTTC. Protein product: CASSSRLGPQGDEQYF.

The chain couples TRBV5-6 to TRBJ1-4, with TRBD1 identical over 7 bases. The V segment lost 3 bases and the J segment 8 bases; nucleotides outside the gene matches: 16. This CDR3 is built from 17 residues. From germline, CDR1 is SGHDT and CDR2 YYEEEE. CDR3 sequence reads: CASSSVPSGGFIEKLFF. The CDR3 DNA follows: TGTGCCAGCAGCTCCGTACCCTCAGGGGGATTTATCGAAAAACTGTTTTTT.

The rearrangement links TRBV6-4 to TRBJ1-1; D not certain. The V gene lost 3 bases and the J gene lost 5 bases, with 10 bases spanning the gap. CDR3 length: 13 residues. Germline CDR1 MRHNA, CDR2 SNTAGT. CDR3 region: CASSDREGTEAFF. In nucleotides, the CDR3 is TGTGCCAGCAGTGATCGGGAGGGTACTGAAGCTTTCTTT.

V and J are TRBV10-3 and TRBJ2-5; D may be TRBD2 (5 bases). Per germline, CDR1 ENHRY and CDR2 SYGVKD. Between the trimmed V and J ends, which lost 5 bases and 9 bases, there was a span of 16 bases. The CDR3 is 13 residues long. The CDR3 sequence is CAISSGPSTAQYF. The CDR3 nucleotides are TGTGCCATCAGTAGCGGACCGTCGACGGCCCAGTACTTC.